The following is a T cell receptor beta chain sequence with its context. Compared with the rest of its sample, this clone is medium-sized (0.01 to 0.1%). What this receptor recognizes is not known. Base qualities are not recorded, but no much larger clone differs from it by a single base. The data belong to a study of metastatic and nonmetastatic thyroid tumors (dated by TCRdb to the early 2020s). Context from the whole study: For patients with malignant and with benign thyroid disease, the researchers compared repertoires between peripheral blood samples and tumor or nodule tissue samples. The study at large found these results: TCR beta diversity was reported as significantly higher in malignant tumors than in benign nodules, in both blood and tumor samples.

No patient had received any treatment before thyroid surgery. Patient clinical samples collected from about 2011 to 2018 were retrospectively analysed using T-cell receptor beta sequencing. Counted from cysteine to phenylalanine, this CDR3 has 18 amino acids. The only DNA kept is the CDR3, 54 bases in frame from the first base. Clipping removes 2 bases from V and 6 bases from J, with 14 as the unmatched junction base count. The germline V gene provides CDR1 LGHNA and CDR2 YSLEER. Library generation was performed with PCR. The data were produced on an Illumina HiSeq 4000. The TCR beta-chain CDR3 region of each patient was profiled by high-throughput sequencing. The source study handled its data this way. A classifier to discriminate distant-metastatic papillary thyroid cancer patients was built from CDR3 differences across clinicopathological groups. The Shannon index was used to measure repertoire diversity, and the Morisita-Horn index was used to measure how similar tumor and blood repertoires were. TCRdb itself trimmed the public reads at Q25 with fastp, ran MiXCR and retained productive beta chains. The V and J calls were determined by TCRdb, not by the authors. Across this sample there are about 15,000 clones, with around 29% seen only once. The ten largest account for less than 15% of the sample.

The sequenced material came from adjacent normal tissue. The clonotype was recovered from a female donor with papillary thyroid cancer or a benign thyroid nodule (not recorded which). Some clones in this sample may be carry-over from other donors' samples. The chain was built from TRBV4-3 and TRBJ2-3, with 10 bases in between that match TRBD2. The CDR3 protein is CASSQRPAGGLSHDTQYF. In nucleotides, the sequence is TGCGCCAGCAGCCAACGGCCAGCGGGGGGGCTCAGTCACGATACGCAGTATTTT.